In its sample, the clone carrying this T cell receptor beta chain was seen once. The record originates from a study of T cell changes during pregnancy in multiple sclerosis. Profiling relied on immunoSEQ multiplex PCR, and the TCRdb table lists in-frame clones only, not all of them. The sample lists approximately 32,000 clones; roughly 90% were seen once. The CDR3 runs 15 residues. The germline V gene encodes CDR1 SNHLY and CDR2 FYNNEI. V was shortened by 0 bases and J by 7 bases, with 15 bases between the two germline ends. The receptor comes from a female donor in good health, enrolled as a control in a pregnancy study. This chain uses TRBV2 with TRBJ2-5, with D perhaps TRBD2 (6 bases). The sample in question was peripheral blood, obtained in the third trimester of pregnancy. The CDR3 loop reads CASSEASGLGGTQYF. The CDR3 nucleotides read TGTGCCAGCAGTGAAGCTAGCGGCCTGGGGGGGACCCAGTACTTC. Full variable domain (remainder filled in from reference TRBV2 and TRBJ2-5): EPEVTQTPSHQVTQMGQEVILRCVPISNHLYFYWYRQILGQKVEFLVSFYNNEISEKSEIFDDQFSVERPDGSNFTLKIRSTKLEDSAMYFCASSEASGLGGTQYFGPGTRLLVL.